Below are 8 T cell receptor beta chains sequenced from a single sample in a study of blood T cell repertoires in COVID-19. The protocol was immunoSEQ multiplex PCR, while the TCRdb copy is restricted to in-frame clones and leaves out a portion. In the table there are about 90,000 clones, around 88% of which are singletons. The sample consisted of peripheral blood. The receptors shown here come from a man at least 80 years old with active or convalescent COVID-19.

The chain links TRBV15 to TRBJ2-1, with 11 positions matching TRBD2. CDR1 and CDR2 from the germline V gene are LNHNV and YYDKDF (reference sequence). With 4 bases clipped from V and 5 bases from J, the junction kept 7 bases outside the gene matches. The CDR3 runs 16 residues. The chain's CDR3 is CATSTIRLAGNNEQFF. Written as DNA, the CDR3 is TGTGCCACCAGCACCATTCGACTAGCGGGAAACAATGAGCAGTTCTTC.

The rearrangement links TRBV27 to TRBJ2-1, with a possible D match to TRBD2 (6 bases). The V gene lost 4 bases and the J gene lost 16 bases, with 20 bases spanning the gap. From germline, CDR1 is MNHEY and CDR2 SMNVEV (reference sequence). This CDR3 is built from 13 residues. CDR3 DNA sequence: TGTGCCAGCAGTTCCCTGACAGCGGGCCGATACTTCTTC. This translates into CASSSLTAGRYFF.

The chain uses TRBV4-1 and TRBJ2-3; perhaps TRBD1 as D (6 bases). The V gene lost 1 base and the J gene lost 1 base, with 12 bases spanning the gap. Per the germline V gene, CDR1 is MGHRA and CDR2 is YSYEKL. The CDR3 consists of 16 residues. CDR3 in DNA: TGCGCCAGCAGCCAAGGATCGGACAGACGCACAGATACGCAGTATTTT. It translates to CASSQGSDRRTDTQYF.

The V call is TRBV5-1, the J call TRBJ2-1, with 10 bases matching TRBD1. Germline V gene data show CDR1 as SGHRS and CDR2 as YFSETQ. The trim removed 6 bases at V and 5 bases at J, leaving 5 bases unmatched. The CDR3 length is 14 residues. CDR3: CASKLGTGDNEQFF. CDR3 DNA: TGCGCCAGCAAACTAGGGACAGGGGACAATGAGCAGTTCTTC.

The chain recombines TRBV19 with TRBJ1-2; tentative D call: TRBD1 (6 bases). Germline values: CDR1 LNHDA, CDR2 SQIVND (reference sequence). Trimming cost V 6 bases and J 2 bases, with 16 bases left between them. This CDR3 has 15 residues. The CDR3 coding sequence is TGTGCCAGTAGGACCCGGGGGGCTGCCAACTATGGCTACACCTTC. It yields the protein CASRTRGAANYGYTF.

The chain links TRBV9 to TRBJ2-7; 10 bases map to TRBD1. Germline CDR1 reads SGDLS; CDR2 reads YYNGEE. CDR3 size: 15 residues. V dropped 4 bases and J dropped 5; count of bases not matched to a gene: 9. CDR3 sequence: CASSPTGTGVDEQYF. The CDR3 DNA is TGTGCCAGCAGCCCTACCGGGACAGGGGTAGACGAGCAGTACTTC.

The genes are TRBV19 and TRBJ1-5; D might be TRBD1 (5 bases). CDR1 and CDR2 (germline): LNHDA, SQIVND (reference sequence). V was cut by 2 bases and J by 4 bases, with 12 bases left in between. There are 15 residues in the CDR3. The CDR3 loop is CASSIIWGPNQPQHF. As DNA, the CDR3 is TGTGCCAGTAGTATAATCTGGGGCCCGAATCAGCCCCAGCATTTT.

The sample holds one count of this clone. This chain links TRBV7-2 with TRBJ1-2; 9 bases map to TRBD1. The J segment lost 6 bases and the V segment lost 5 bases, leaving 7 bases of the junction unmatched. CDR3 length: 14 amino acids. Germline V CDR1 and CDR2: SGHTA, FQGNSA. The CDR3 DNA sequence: TGTGCCAGCAGCGCATCCACAGGGGGCGATGGCTACACCTTC. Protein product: CASSASTGGDGYTF. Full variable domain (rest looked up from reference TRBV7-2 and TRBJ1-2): GAGVSQSPSNKVTEKGKDVELRCDPISGHTALYWYRQSLGQGLEFLIYFQGNSAPDKSGLPSDRFSAERTGGSVSTLTIQRTQQEDSAVYLCASSASTGGDGYTFGSGTRLTVV.